This T cell receptor (beta chain) was identified in a study of blood T cells in healthy people across ages. V was pared by 6 bases and J by 4 bases, with 13 bases between. This CDR3 contains 14 residues. Germline V CDR1 and CDR2: MNHEY, SMNVEV (reference sequence). Through a sample-barcoded 5' primer and a J-beta primer mix, a second PCR was run for about 6 to 11 cycles. TCRdb analysed the 5' RACE reads with MiXCR anew, one entry per CDR3 protein. Of hundreds of thousands of distinct CDR3 sequences in the sample, around 38% were seen once. There are a few counts of this clonotype. The rearrangement links TRBV27 to TRBJ2-1; tentative D call: TRBD2 (6 bases). The sequencing input was blood. This TCR derives from a man of 80 years or more in good health. The CDR3 region is CASRELAAYNEQFF. The CDR3 nucleotides are TGTGCCAGCAGGGAACTAGCAGCGTACAATGAGCAGTTCTTC.